This T cell receptor beta chain came from a study of OX40 agonist ivuxolimab in advanced cancers. The CDR3 totals 13 residues. CDR1 and CDR2 from the germline V gene are MNHEY and SVGAGI. The junction had 5 bases not matched to a gene; V was cut back by 8 bases and J by 6 bases. Method: immunoSEQ multiplex PCR; TCRdb's copy keeps in-frame clones and lacks some. The repertoire consists of some 58,000 clones, with 70% to 90% occurring once and the leading ten covering about 4%. The rearrangement uses TRBV6-5 and TRBJ1-5; 9 positions match TRBD1. This sequence originates from an adult with an advanced solid tumor such as melanoma, head and neck, liver or kidney cancer. Source: CD4+ or CD8+ T cells sorted from blood, taken in a trial of the OX40 agonist ivuxolimab. CDR3 loop: CASQGTGSQPQHF. The CDR3 DNA follows: TGTGCCAGCCAAGGGACAGGGTCTCAGCCCCAGCATTTT.